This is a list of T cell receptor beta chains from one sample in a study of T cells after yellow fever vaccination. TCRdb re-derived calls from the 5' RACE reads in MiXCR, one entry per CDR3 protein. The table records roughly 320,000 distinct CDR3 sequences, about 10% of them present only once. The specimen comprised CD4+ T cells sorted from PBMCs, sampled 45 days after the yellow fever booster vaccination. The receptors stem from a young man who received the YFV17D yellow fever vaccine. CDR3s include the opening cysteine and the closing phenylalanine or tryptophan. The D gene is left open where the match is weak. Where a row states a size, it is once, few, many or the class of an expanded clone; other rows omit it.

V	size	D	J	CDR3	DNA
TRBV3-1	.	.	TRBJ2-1	CASSQVTLTHEQFF	TGTGCCAGCAGCCAAGTTACCTTAACCCATGAGCAGTTCTTC
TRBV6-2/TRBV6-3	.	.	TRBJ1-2	CASSYYTSGYTF	TGTGCCAGCAGTTACTATACAAGCGGCTACACCTTC
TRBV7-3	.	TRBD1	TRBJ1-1	CASSLTSGGGTEAFF	TGTGCCAGCAGCTTAACTTCAGGGGGGGGCACTGAAGCTTTCTTT
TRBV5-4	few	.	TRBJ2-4	CASSATGNEVIQYF	TGTGCCAGCAGCGCCACAGGGAACGAGGTCATTCAGTACTTC
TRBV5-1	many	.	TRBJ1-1	CASSLWGQGTEAFF	TGCGCCAGCAGCTTGTGGGGCCAGGGGACTGAAGCTTTCTTT
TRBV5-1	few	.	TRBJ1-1	CASSFFGMGVNTEAFF	TGCGCCAGCAGCTTCTTCGGCATGGGGGTGAACACTGAAGCTTTCTTT
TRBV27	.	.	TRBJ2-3	CASSLVVSADTQYF	TGTGCCAGCAGTTTAGTGGTTTCCGCAGATACGCAGTATTTT
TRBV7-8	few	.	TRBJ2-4	CASRRGRENIQYF	TGTGCCAGCAGGCGTGGGCGGGAAAACATTCAGTACTTC
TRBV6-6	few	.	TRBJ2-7	CASSYYQAHEQYF	TGTGCCAGCAGTTACTATCAGGCCCACGAGCAGTACTTC
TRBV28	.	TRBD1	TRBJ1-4	CASRLFGTAHNEKLFF	TGTGCCAGCAGACTCTTCGGGACAGCCCATAATGAAAAACTGTTTTTT
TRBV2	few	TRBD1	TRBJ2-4	CASSGGQGTPKNIQYF	TGTGCCAGCAGTGGGGGACAGGGGACCCCTAAAAACATTCAGTACTTC
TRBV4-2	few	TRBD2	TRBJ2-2	CASSQDRGGELFF	TGTGCCAGCAGCCAAGATCGCGGGGGTGAGCTGTTTTTT
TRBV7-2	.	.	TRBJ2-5	CASSYQGQETQYF	TGTGCCAGCAGCTACCAGGGTCAAGAGACCCAGTACTTC
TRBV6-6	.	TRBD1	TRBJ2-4	CASSFRDRWSIQYF	TGTGCCAGCAGTTTTAGGGACAGGTGGAGCATTCAGTACTTC
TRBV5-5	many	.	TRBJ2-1	CASSLEILASYNEQFF	TGTGCCAGCAGCCTAGAAATCCTAGCGAGTTACAATGAGCAGTTCTTC
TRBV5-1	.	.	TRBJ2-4	CASSFEGENIQYF	TGCGCCAGCAGCTTTGAAGGGGAAAACATTCAGTACTTC
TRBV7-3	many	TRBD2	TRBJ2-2	CASSLTGGTPGELFF	TGTGCCAGCAGCTTAACGGGGGGGACCCCCGGGGAGCTGTTTTTT
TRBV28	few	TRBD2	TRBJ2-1	CASSFASGGIYNEQFF	TGTGCCAGCAGTTTCGCCAGCGGGGGCATCTACAATGAGCAGTTCTTC
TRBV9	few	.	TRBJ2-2	CASSVEVRRPNTGELFF	TGTGCCAGCAGCGTAGAGGTTCGGAGACCCAACACCGGGGAGCTGTTTTTT
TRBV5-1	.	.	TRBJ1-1	CASSHGSTEAFF	TGCGCCAGCTCCCACGGTTCAACTGAAGCTTTCTTT
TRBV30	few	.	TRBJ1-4	CAWSPGQSNEKLFF	TGTGCCTGGAGTCCGGGGCAAAGCAATGAAAAACTGTTTTTT
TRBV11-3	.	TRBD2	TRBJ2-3	CASSLDGGGASTQYF	TGTGCCAGCAGCTTGGACGGCGGGGGGGCGAGTACGCAGTATTTT
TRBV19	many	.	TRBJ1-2	CASSLGPNGYTF	TGTGCCAGTAGTCTGGGACCGAATGGCTACACCTTC
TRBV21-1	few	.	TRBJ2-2	CASSKALIQGPPLTTNTGELFF	TGTGCCAGCAGCAAAGCTCTGATCCAGGGGCCACCACTCACAACGAACACCGGGGAGCTGTTTTTT
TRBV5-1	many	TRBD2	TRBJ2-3	CASSPPSGGSTDTQYF	TGCGCCAGCAGCCCCCCGAGCGGGGGGAGCACAGATACGCAGTATTTT
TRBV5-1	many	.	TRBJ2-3	CASSLVGAPDTQYF	TGCGCCAGCAGCTTGGTGGGGGCCCCAGATACGCAGTATTTT
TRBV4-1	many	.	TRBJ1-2	CASSHLQGSRYGYTF	TGCGCCAGCAGCCATTTGCAGGGGTCTCGCTATGGCTACACCTTC